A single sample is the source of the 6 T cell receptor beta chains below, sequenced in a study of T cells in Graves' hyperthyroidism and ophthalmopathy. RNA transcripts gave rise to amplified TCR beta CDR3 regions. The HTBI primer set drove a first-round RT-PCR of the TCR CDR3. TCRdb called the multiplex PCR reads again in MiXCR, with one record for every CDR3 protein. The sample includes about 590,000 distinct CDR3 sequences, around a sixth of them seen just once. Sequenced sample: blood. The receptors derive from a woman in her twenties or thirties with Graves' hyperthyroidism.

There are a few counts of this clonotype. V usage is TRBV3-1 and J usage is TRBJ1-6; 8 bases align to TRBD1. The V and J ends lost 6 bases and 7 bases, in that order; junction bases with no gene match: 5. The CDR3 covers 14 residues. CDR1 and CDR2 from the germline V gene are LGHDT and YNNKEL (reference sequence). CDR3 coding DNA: TGTGCCAGCAGAAGGACAGGGAGGAATTCACCCCTCCACTTT. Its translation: CASRRTGRNSPLHF. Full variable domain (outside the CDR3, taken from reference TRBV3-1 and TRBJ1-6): DTAVSQTPKYLVTQMGNDKSIKCEQNLGHDTMYWYKQDSKKFLKIMFSYNNKELIINETVPNRFSPKSPDKAHLNLHINSLELGDSAVYFCASRRTGRNSPLHFGNGTRLTVT.

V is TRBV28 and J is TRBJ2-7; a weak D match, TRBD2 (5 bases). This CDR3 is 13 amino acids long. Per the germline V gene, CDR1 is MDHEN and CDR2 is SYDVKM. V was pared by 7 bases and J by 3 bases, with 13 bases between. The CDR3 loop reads CASKMTRVYEQYF. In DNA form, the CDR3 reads TGTGCCAGCAAGATGACGAGGGTCTACGAGCAGTACTTC.

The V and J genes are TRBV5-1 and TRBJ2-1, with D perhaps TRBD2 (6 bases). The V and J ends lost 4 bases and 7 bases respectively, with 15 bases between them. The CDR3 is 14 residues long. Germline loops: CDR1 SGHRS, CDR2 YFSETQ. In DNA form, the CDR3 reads TGCGCCAGCAGCATAATCCCGGGGGAAAATGAGCAGTTCTTC. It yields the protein CASSIIPGENEQFF.

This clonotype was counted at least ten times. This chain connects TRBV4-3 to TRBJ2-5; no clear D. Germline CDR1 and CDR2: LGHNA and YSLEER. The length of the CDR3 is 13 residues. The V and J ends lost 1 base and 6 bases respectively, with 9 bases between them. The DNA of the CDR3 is TGCGCCAGCAGCCAAGTTGTGTGGCAGACCCAGTACTTC. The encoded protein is CASSQVVWQTQYF.

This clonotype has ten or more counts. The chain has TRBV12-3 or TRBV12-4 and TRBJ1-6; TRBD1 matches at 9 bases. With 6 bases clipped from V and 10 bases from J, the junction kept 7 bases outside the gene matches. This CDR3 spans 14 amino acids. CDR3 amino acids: CASSTDRGRSPLHF. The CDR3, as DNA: TGTGCCAGCAGCACGGACAGGGGCAGATCACCCCTCCACTTT.

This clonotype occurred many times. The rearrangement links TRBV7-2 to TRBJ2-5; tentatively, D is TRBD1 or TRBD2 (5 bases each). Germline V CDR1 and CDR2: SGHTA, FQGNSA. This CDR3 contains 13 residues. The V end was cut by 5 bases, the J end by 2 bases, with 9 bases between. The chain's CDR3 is CASSRDGQETQYF. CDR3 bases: TGTGCCAGCAGCAGGGACGGACAAGAGACCCAGTACTTC.